Here is one T cell receptor beta chain with its context. Antigen unknown. Researchers prepared the TCRbeta library using unique molecular identifiers, the study reports. In TCRdb, the PCR reads were re-called with MiXCR into one record per CDR3 protein. The repertoire includes some 550,000 distinct CDR3 sequences, around 23% of them detected once, and roughly an eighth sits in the top ten. This specimen comes from a study of T-cell reconstitution after alpha-beta-depleted transplantation in children. Study results and caveats: Fresh T-cell production supplied most of the T-cell counts and diversity seen one year after transplant. Certain patients had high TCRbeta diversity at day 60, and it came from recipient T cells and thymic progenitors that survived.

Looked up from germline, CDR1 is MNHNS and CDR2 is SASEGT. The CDR3 runs 16 residues. V was cut by 7 bases and J by 8 bases, with 26 bases left in between. The source is a boy under two years old who had a stem cell transplant for acute myeloid leukemia, so the T cells may come from the graft donor. Specimen: PBMCs, mostly from graft donor cells, collected 360 days after TCRalphabeta/CD19-depleted stem cell transplant. The chain joins TRBV6-1 to TRBJ1-2; D perhaps matches TRBD1 (5 bases). This CDR3 reads CASNTGTPNPQLGYTF. The DNA for the CDR3 is TGTGCCAGCAACACCGGGACGCCAAACCCCCAATTGGGCTACACCTTC.